Included here is one T cell receptor (beta chain) sequence, with context. This entry is derived from a study of T cell repertoires in cytomegalovirus infection. TCRdb independently ran MiXCR on the reads; one entry per CDR3 protein. The sample lists 200,000 to 250,000 distinct CDR3 sequences, 20% to 25% seen once, with 18% in the top ten. Germline V gene sequence: CDR1 SGHKS, CDR2 YYEKEE (reference sequence). V was pared by 2 bases and J by 6 bases, with 9 bases between. The CDR3 consists of 12 residues. Source material: CD8+ T cells from PBMCs. The receptor comes from a human donor in good health (CMV status not recorded). Some clones in this sample may be carry-over from other donors' samples. The chain couples TRBV5-5 to TRBJ2-7; tentatively, D is TRBD1 or TRBD2 (5 bases each). The CDR3 nucleotides are TGTGCCAGCAGCTTCTGGGGGTCCGAGCAGTACTTC. Protein sequence: CASSFWGSEQYF.